Listed below are T cell receptor beta chains from one sample, sequenced in a study of shared clonotypes between healthy human individuals. The repertoire was sequenced with immunoSEQ multiplex PCR; TCRdb's copy has only in-frame clones and lacks some. This sample yields 2 million to 3 million clones, of which 90% to 95% are seen a single time; around 0.14% belongs to the top ten. Specimen: naive CD4+ T cells sorted from blood. These receptor sequences come from a man between 18 and 35 years old in good health. Each CDR3 is given with its conserved first and last residue. A D gene is named only where the DNA matches it firmly. Clone size appears in some rows only: once, few, many, or a class for an expanded clone.

J gene,V gene,clone size,D gene,CDR3 protein,CDR3 DNA
TRBJ2-7,TRBV6-1,NA,NA,CASLRDKSYEQYF,TGTGCCAGCTTGAGGGACAAATCCTACGAGCAGTACTTC
TRBJ1-2,TRBV7-9,NA,TRBD1,CASSFDRGDGYTF,TGTGCCAGCAGTTTCGACAGGGGGGATGGCTACACCTTC
TRBJ2-7,TRBV6-1,NA,TRBD2,CASSEAVRGSWEGSYEQYF,TGTGCCAGCAGTGAAGCGGTTCGGGGAAGCTGGGAGGGCTCCTACGAGCAGTACTTC
TRBJ2-7,TRBV6-1,NA,NA,CASREPPRYEQYF,TGTGCCAGCAGGGAACCTCCCCGCTACGAGCAGTACTTC
TRBJ1-1,TRBV6-1,NA,NA,CASSATGYTEAFF,TGTGCCAGCAGTGCTACAGGGTACACTGAAGCTTTCTTT
TRBJ1-6,TRBV18,few,NA,CASSPYEQGVESPLHF,TGTGCCAGCTCACCTTACGAACAGGGAGTCGAATCACCCCTCCACTTT
TRBJ2-3,TRBV5-1,NA,TRBD2,CASSLFLAGVADTQYF,TGCGCCAGCAGCTTGTTTCTAGCGGGGGTGGCAGATACGCAGTATTTT
TRBJ2-3,TRBV6-5,NA,NA,CASSYRKATDTQYF,TGTGCCAGCAGTTATCGAAAAGCGACAGATACGCAGTATTTT
TRBJ2-3,TRBV27,NA,NA,CASSLSPQSGDTQYF,TGTGCCAGCAGTCTCTCCCCTCAATCAGGAGATACGCAGTATTTT
TRBJ1-1,TRBV6-5,NA,NA,CASSSRGGQNTEAFF,TGTGCCAGCAGTTCCCGCGGGGGGCAGAACACTGAAGCTTTCTTT
TRBJ2-7,TRBV6-5,NA,NA,CASSSGGVGSYEQYF,TGTGCCAGCAGTTCCGGAGGCGTCGGATCCTACGAGCAGTACTTC
TRBJ1-5,TRBV28,NA,NA,CASSPHRALQPQHF,TGTGCCAGCAGCCCCCACAGGGCACTTCAGCCCCAGCATTTT
TRBJ2-3,TRBV7-2,NA,TRBD2,CASSLVGTSGTDTQYF,TGTGCCAGCAGCTTAGTGGGGACTAGCGGCACAGATACGCAGTATTTT
TRBJ1-3,TRBV10-1,NA,NA,CASSEGTNGNTIYF,TGCGCCAGCAGTGAAGGCACCAATGGAAACACCATATATTTT
TRBJ2-2,TRBV30,NA,NA,CAWSVLHTGELFF,TGTGCCTGGAGTGTACTACACACCGGGGAGCTGTTTTTT
TRBJ2-1,TRBV27,NA,TRBD2,CASSRLAGNEQFF,TGTGCCAGCAGTCGCCTAGCGGGTAATGAGCAGTTCTTC
TRBJ2-4,TRBV4-3,NA,TRBD1,CASSQGDREDIQYF,TGCGCCAGCAGCCAAGGGGACAGGGAGGACATTCAGTACTTC
TRBJ2-5,TRBV11-1,NA,NA,CASSTGLQETQYF,TGTGCCAGCAGCACGGGACTCCAAGAGACCCAGTACTTC
TRBJ2-7,TRBV4-3,NA,NA,CASSQEVVGEQYF,TGCGCCAGCAGCCAAGAAGTGGTTGGCGAGCAGTACTTC
TRBJ1-1,TRBV18,NA,NA,CASSSNRDTEAFF,TGTGCCAGCTCGTCGAACAGGGACACTGAAGCTTTCTTT
TRBJ2-1,TRBV7-2,NA,NA,CASSRDFSGYEQFF,TGTGCCAGCAGCAGGGACTTTAGTGGGTATGAGCAGTTCTTC
TRBJ2-3,TRBV7-2,NA,NA,CASSLEANFAARF,TGTGCCAGCAGCTTAGAGGCTAACTTTGCTGCCCGATTT
TRBJ1-3,TRBV7-2,NA,TRBD1,CASKMTGTGNTIYF,TGTGCCAGCAAAATGACAGGGACTGGAAACACCATATATTTT
TRBJ1-1,TRBV25-1,NA,NA,CASTPRAALSSTEAFF,TGTGCCAGCACCCCAAGGGCCGCGTTATCGAGCACTGAAGCTTTCTTT
TRBJ1-3,TRBV28,NA,TRBD1,CASSSGQLHAGNTIYF,TGTGCCAGCAGTTCGGGACAGCTCCACGCCGGAAACACCATATATTTT
TRBJ1-1,TRBV18,few,NA,CASSPPGLQNTEAFF,TGTGCCAGCTCACCACCGGGACTCCAGAACACTGAAGCTTTCTTT
TRBJ2-5,TRBV2,NA,NA,CASREGETQYF,TGTGCCAGCAGGGAAGGGGAGACCCAGTACTTC
TRBJ2-6,TRBV30,NA,NA,CACRAKGANVLTF,TGTGCCTGCAGGGCGAAAGGGGCCAACGTCCTGACTTTC
TRBJ1-6,TRBV25-1,NA,NA,CASSETLNSPLHF,TGTGCCAGCAGTGAAACCCTTAATTCACCCCTCCACTTT